This is a list of T cell receptor beta chains from one sample in a study of somatic mutations in cytotoxic T cells in rheumatoid arthritis. Measured with immunoSEQ multiplex PCR; TCRdb has only the in-frame clones, and not every one. The sample has roughly 13,000 clones, just under 80% seen once. The sample consisted of CD8+ T cells sorted from blood. These receptors were obtained from an adult with rheumatoid arthritis. CDR3s include the opening cysteine and the closing phenylalanine or tryptophan. A D gene is named only where the DNA matches it firmly. Rows may omit the clone size; those that give it use once, few, many or a size class.

v_call: TRBV28
j_call: TRBJ2-7
d_call: NA
clone_size: NA
cdr3_aa: CASSLGRFSYEQYF
cdr3_nt: TGTGCCAGCAGTTTAGGAAGGTTCTCCTACGAGCAGTACTTC

v_call: TRBV28
j_call: TRBJ2-7
d_call: TRBD1
clone_size: NA
cdr3_aa: CASSFSAGGSYEQYF
cdr3_nt: TGTGCCAGCAGTTTTTCGGCAGGGGGCTCCTACGAGCAGTACTTC

v_call: TRBV7-3
j_call: TRBJ2-1
d_call: TRBD2
clone_size: NA
cdr3_aa: CASSLLAGVSYNEQFF
cdr3_nt: TGTGCCAGCAGCCTTCTAGCGGGAGTCTCCTACAATGAGCAGTTCTTC

v_call: TRBV7-9
j_call: TRBJ2-5
d_call: NA
clone_size: NA
cdr3_aa: CASSLWEAADETQYF
cdr3_nt: TGTGCCAGCAGTTTGTGGGAGGCCGCAGACGAGACCCAGTACTTC

v_call: TRBV19
j_call: TRBJ2-7
d_call: NA
clone_size: NA
cdr3_aa: CASSISTGPGSYEQYF
cdr3_nt: TGTGCCAGTAGTATCTCGACAGGCCCTGGCTCCTACGAGCAGTACTTC

v_call: TRBV5-4
j_call: TRBJ1-2
d_call: NA
clone_size: NA
cdr3_aa: CASSLGLVNYGYTF
cdr3_nt: TGTGCCAGCAGCTTGGGGCTAGTCAACTATGGCTACACCTTC

v_call: TRBV2
j_call: TRBJ1-2
d_call: NA
clone_size: once
cdr3_aa: CASRGTVYGYTF
cdr3_nt: TGTGCCAGCAGGGGGACGGTTTATGGCTACACCTTC

v_call: TRBV7-3
j_call: TRBJ2-2
d_call: TRBD2
clone_size: NA
cdr3_aa: CASSLEGSGTNTGELFF
cdr3_nt: TGTGCCAGCAGCTTAGAAGGCAGCGGGACGAACACCGGGGAGCTGTTTTTT

v_call: TRBV4-1
j_call: TRBJ2-6
d_call: NA
clone_size: NA
cdr3_aa: CASSQSLSGANVLTF
cdr3_nt: TGCGCCAGCAGCCAGTCCCTTTCTGGGGCCAACGTCCTGACTTTC

v_call: TRBV7-9
j_call: TRBJ1-2
d_call: NA
clone_size: NA
cdr3_aa: CASSFGGKGYTF
cdr3_nt: TGTGCCAGCAGCTTCGGAGGGAAAGGCTACACCTTC

v_call: TRBV2
j_call: TRBJ2-3
d_call: NA
clone_size: few
cdr3_aa: CASSEEGVGPSTDTQYF
cdr3_nt: TGTGCCAGCAGTGAAGAGGGGGTAGGGCCTAGCACAGATACGCAGTATTTT

v_call: TRBV10-3
j_call: TRBJ2-2
d_call: NA
clone_size: once
cdr3_aa: CAISDPPGPNTGELFF
cdr3_nt: TGTGCCATCAGTGATCCCCCAGGGCCTAACACCGGGGAGCTGTTTTTT

v_call: TRBV29-1
j_call: TRBJ2-3
d_call: NA
clone_size: NA
cdr3_aa: CSVIPMGVADTQYF
cdr3_nt: TGCAGCGTTATCCCTATGGGGGTCGCAGATACGCAGTATTTT

v_call: TRBV4-2
j_call: TRBJ2-7
d_call: NA
clone_size: NA
cdr3_aa: CASSQEVGTNNYEQYF
cdr3_nt: TGTGCCAGCAGCCAAGAAGTAGGGACAAACAATTACGAGCAGTACTTC